One sample yielded the 13 T cell receptor beta chains listed below, sequenced in a study of T cells in Graves' hyperthyroidism and ophthalmopathy. Template material for amplifying TCR beta CDR3 regions consisted of RNA transcripts. Carried out on the TCR CDR3, a first-round RT-PCR used the HTBI primer set. One entry per CDR3 protein, called by TCRdb with MiXCR from the multiplex PCR reads. The sample has 550,000 to 850,000 distinct CDR3 sequences; 18% are singletons. The source material was blood. The origin of the receptors is a woman aged 45 to 65 with Graves' hyperthyroidism that later progressed to Graves' ophthalmopathy.

Many counts were recorded for this clonotype. CDR3 coding DNA: TGTGCCAGCAGCCTTCCATTACAAGAGACCCAGTACTTC. Amino acids: CASSLPLQETQYF. The rearrangement links TRBV7-9 to TRBJ2-5, with D hard to call. Trimming shortened V by 5 bases and J by 2 bases, and 9 bases separated the two germline ends. The length of the CDR3 is 13 residues. Germline V CDR1 and CDR2: SEHNR, FQNEAQ (reference sequence).

This clonotype was picked up a small number of times. The V call is TRBV20-1, the J call TRBJ1-5; D gene uncertain. Germline V gene sequence: CDR1 DFQATT, CDR2 SNEGSKA (reference sequence). The CDR3 runs 13 residues. Trimming took off 0 bases at V and 6 bases at J, with 9 bases between the two ends. The CDR3 spells CSARDLEVQPQHF. CDR3 in DNA: TGCAGTGCTAGAGATCTGGAGGTTCAGCCCCAGCATTTT.

This clonotype has a count of ten or more. V gene TRBV7-9 combines with J gene TRBJ2-1; 8 bases align to TRBD1. Germline-derived CDR1 and CDR2 are SEHNR and FQNEAQ (reference sequence). Germline trimming cut 5 bases from V and 6 bases from J; bases unmatched to any gene: 12. This CDR3 is built from 16 residues. In DNA form, the CDR3 reads TGTGCCAGCAGCCCCTTACAGGGGGACGTAATCAATGAGCAGTTCTTC. Encoded protein: CASSPLQGDVINEQFF.

This clonotype occurred many times. The chain has TRBV20-1 and TRBJ2-5; TRBD2 is a possible D gene (6 bases). The CDR3 spans 14 residues. CDR1 and CDR2 (germline): DFQATT, SNEGSKA (reference sequence). Trimming stripped 7 bases from V and 1 base from J, with 16 bases between. DNA of the CDR3: TGCAGTGTTTCGCTCAGCGGGCGCCAAGAGACCCAGTACTTC. Amino acid sequence: CSVSLSGRQETQYF.

This clonotype was seen many times. This chain links TRBV7-8 with TRBJ1-5, with 8 bases matching TRBD1. The V segment lost 8 bases and the J segment 2 bases; nucleotides outside the gene matches: 5. CDR1 is SGHVS and CDR2 is FQNEAQ in the germline V gene. The CDR3 spans 14 residues. The DNA for the CDR3 is TGTGCCAGCGGACAGGGTATGCGCAATCAGCCCCAGCATTTT. It codes for CASGQGMRNQPQHF. Drawing the rest from reference TRBV7-8 and TRBJ1-5, the complete variable domain is GAGVSQSPRYKVAKRGQDVALRCDPISGHVSLFWYQQALGQGPEFLTYFQNEAQLDKSGLPSDRFFAERPEGSVSTLKIQRTQQEDSAVYLCASGQGMRNQPQHFGDGTRLSIL.

This clonotype has at least ten counts. The rearrangement joins TRBV15 to TRBJ2-1; D possibly corresponds to TRBD2 (5 bases). This CDR3 has 14 residues. CDR1 LNHNV and CDR2 YYDKDF come from the germline V gene (reference sequence). The V gene lost 0 bases and the J gene lost 7 bases, with 10 bases spanning the gap. The CDR3 protein is CATSRDLRENEQFF. CDR3 coding DNA: TGTGCCACCAGCAGAGATCTTCGGGAAAATGAGCAGTTCTTC.

This clonotype has ten or more counts. The chain joins TRBV20-1 to TRBJ2-7, with TRBD1 matching 8 bases. Looked up from germline, CDR1 is DFQATT and CDR2 is SNEGSKA (reference sequence). The junction had 8 bases not matched to a gene; V was cut back by 7 bases and J by 3 bases. The CDR3 totals 13 residues. CDR3 bases: TGCAGTGGCCGGACAGGGATCCTCTACGAGCAGTACTTC. Protein: CSGRTGILYEQYF.

This clonotype was seen ten or more times. The chain employs TRBV2 and TRBJ1-1, with unresolved D. V dropped 7 bases and J dropped 1 base, with 13 bases sitting between them. This CDR3 has 14 amino acids. Germline CDR1 SNHLY, CDR2 FYNNEI. CDR3 DNA: TGTGCCAGCACCATAGACCGATCGAACACTGAAGCTTTCTTT. Translating gives CASTIDRSNTEAFF.

The rearrangement joins TRBV12-3 or TRBV12-4 to TRBJ2-1; no clear D. This CDR3 contains 11 residues. Trimming removed 5 bases from V and 6 bases from J, with 5 bases in between. The CDR3 DNA is TGTGCCAGCAGTGTGATCAATGAGCAGTTCTTC. Translating gives CASSVINEQFF.

The chain recombines TRBV20-1 with TRBJ2-5; TRBD1 matches 11 bases. Germline assignment: CDR1 DFQATT and CDR2 SNEGSKA (reference sequence). CDR3 size: 14 residues. Trimming cost V 4 bases and J 5 bases; bases outside gene matches: 6. The CDR3 nucleotides are TGCAGTGCTACTGGACAGGGGGCCCGGGAGACCCAGTACTTC. It encodes CSATGQGARETQYF.

This clonotype has a handful of counts. The chain links TRBV27 to TRBJ2-2, with a possible D match to TRBD1 (5 bases). CDR1 is MNHEY, CDR2 SMNVEV, per germline (reference sequence). The CDR3 covers 15 residues. V was shortened by 4 bases and J by 6 bases, with 15 bases between the two germline ends. The CDR3 nucleotides are TGTGCCAGCAGTTCCGACAGAGAAGGGGCCGGGGAGCTGTTTTTT. Its protein is CASSSDREGAGELFF.

There are many counts of this clonotype. The CDR3 is CASSSWRGGRRNEKLFF. CDR3 DNA sequence: TGTGCCAGCAGCTCCTGGCGTGGGGGGAGGAGGAATGAAAAACTGTTTTTT. The rearrangement joins TRBV11-2 to TRBJ1-4; possibly TRBD1 for D (5 bases). V was clipped by 4 bases and J by 5 bases, with 20 bases between them. Germline V gene lookup returns CDR1 SGHAT and CDR2 FQNNGV. CDR3 length: 17 amino acids.

This clonotype has a count of ten or more. The rearrangement links TRBV7-2 to TRBJ2-1, with TRBD2 identical over 9 bases. Germline trimming cut 7 bases from V and 0 bases from J; bases unmatched to any gene: 13. Germline V gene sequence: CDR1 SGHTA, CDR2 FQGNSA. The CDR3 totals 18 residues. DNA of the CDR3: TGTGCCAGCACCCTCGTGGCGAGCGGGGGGTTCTCCTACAATGAGCAGTTCTTC. Protein: CASTLVASGGFSYNEQFF.